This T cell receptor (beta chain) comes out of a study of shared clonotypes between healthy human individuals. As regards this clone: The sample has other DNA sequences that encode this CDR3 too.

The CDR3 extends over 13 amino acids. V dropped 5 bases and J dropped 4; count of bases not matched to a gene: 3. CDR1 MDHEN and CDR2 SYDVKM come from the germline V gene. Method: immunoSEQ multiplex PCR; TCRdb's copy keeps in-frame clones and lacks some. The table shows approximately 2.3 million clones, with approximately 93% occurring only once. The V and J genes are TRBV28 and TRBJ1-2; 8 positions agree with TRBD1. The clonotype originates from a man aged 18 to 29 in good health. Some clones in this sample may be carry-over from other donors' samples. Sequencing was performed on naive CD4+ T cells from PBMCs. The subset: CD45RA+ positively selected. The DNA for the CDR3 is TGTGCCAGCAGTCTCCAGGGGGCCTATGGCTACACCTTC. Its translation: CASSLQGAYGYTF.